Following are 5 T cell receptor beta chains from one sample sequenced in a study of blood T cell repertoires in COVID-19. Method: immunoSEQ multiplex PCR; TCRdb's copy keeps in-frame clones and lacks some. The sample holds about 150,000 clones; 80% to 85% are singletons and the top ten take less than 50%. Sequenced: peripheral blood. The receptors originated from a human donor in a cohort sampled during active COVID-19.

The chain links TRBV18 to TRBJ2-1; TRBD1 matches at 7 bases. This CDR3 has 14 amino acids. Germline CDR1 is KGHSH and CDR2 is LQKENI. J lost 3 bases, V lost 4 bases, and 3 bases had no gene match. CDR3 sequence (DNA): TGTGCCAGCTCACTTAGGACAGGCTACAATGAGCAGTTCTTC. Amino acid sequence: CASSLRTGYNEQFF.

The V and J genes are TRBV9 and TRBJ2-3; 9 nucleotides match TRBD2. The CDR3 is 16 residues long. Trimming at V came to 0 bases and at J to 2 bases, leaving 4 bases not matched to a gene. Germline V gene lookup returns CDR1 SGDLS and CDR2 YYNGEE. The DNA of the CDR3 is TGTGCCAGCAGCGTAGATGGGACTAGCTCCACAGATACGCAGTATTTT. This encodes CASSVDGTSSTDTQYF.

This clone occurred a few times. The chain links TRBV15 to TRBJ1-3; D gene unclear. Germline assignment: CDR1 LNHNV and CDR2 YYDKDF (reference sequence). This CDR3 spans 15 amino acids. Trimming pared 0 bases from V and 2 bases from J, leaving 8 bases between. The CDR3 nucleotides are TGTGCCACCAGCAGAGATCTAGACCCTGGAAACACCATATATTTT. Translation: CATSRDLDPGNTIYF.

The chain combines TRBV2 with TRBJ2-2; 9 nucleotides line up with TRBD1. The germline V gene encodes CDR1 SNHLY and CDR2 FYNNEI. CDR3 size: 15 residues. Germline trimming cut 6 bases from V and 2 bases from J; bases unmatched to any gene: 4. Here the CDR3 reads CASSRGQGNTGELFF. DNA for the CDR3: TGTGCCAGCAGCCGGGGACAGGGAAACACCGGGGAGCTGTTTTTT.

This clone was counted once. The rearrangement joins TRBV7-9 to TRBJ2-7; the match to TRBD1 covers 7 bases. Trimming at V came to 5 bases and at J to 5 bases, leaving 3 bases not matched to a gene. Germline V gene sequence: CDR1 SEHNR, CDR2 FQNEAQ (reference sequence). This CDR3 comprises 12 residues. The CDR3 is CASSLDRDEQYF. For the CDR3, the DNA is TGTGCCAGCAGCCTTGACAGGGACGAGCAGTACTTC.